In its sample, the clone carrying this T cell receptor (beta chain) was seen many times. Trimming cost V 6 bases and J 4 bases; bases outside gene matches: 5. The germline V gene encodes CDR1 LGHDT and CDR2 YNNKEL (reference sequence). The CDR3 covers 15 residues. These data belong to a study of low-dose radiotherapy and immunotherapy resistance in tumors. TRAV- and TRBV-specific primers, spanning alpha and beta chains, primed first-strand cDNA. Over approximately 19 PCR cycles, TCRs were amplified from a constant-region primer and V-primer adapter. TCRdb used MiXCR to reprocess the reads, holding one entry per CDR3 protein. Seen here are some 100,000 distinct CDR3 sequences, around 20% observed once, and the top ten hold over 3.5%. Stated time point: after trial treatment. Described treatment: LDRT plus nivolumab, ipilimumab, low-dose cyclophosphamide and aspirin (RACIN trial).

Sequencing used PBMCs, obtained after low-dose radiotherapy plus immunotherapy. The rearrangement links TRBV3-1 to TRBJ2-2, with 10 bases lining up with TRBD2. The clonotype was recovered from a male donor with prostate cancer. The CDR3 sequence is CASRVAGGRTGELFF. Written as DNA, the CDR3 is TGTGCCAGCAGGGTAGCGGGGGGCCGCACCGGGGAGCTGTTTTTT.